The table lists the clone carrying this T cell receptor beta chain with many counts. Antigen specificity is unknown. This specimen belongs to a study of T cells in Graves' hyperthyroidism and ophthalmopathy. Study-level points and caveats: Ophthalmopathy and stable hyperthyroidism were told apart by a 13 V-J model. Most thyroid-expanded clonotypes above 0.001 were also found in blood.

J lost 4 bases, V lost 3 bases, and 7 bases had no gene match. Germline loops: CDR1 KGHSH, CDR2 LQKENI. There are 16 residues in the CDR3. The source material, RNA transcripts, was used to amplify TCR beta CDR3 regions. The TCR CDR3 first-round RT-PCR relied on the HTBI primer set. Using its own MiXCR run on the multiplex PCR reads, TCRdb lists one record per CDR3 protein. In the table there are approximately 430,000 distinct CDR3 sequences, roughly 15% of which are singletons. The receptor was isolated from a man aged 18-30 years with Graves' ophthalmopathy. This rearrangement joins TRBV18 to TRBJ1-4, with 8 bases matching TRBD1. The sample taken for sequencing was blood. The CDR3 sequence is CASSPAGGVNNEKLFF. CDR3 in DNA: TGTGCCAGCTCACCGGCAGGGGGCGTGAATAATGAAAAACTGTTTTTT.